These 18 T cell receptor beta chains share one sample of origin, sequenced in a study of cytomegalovirus exposure and HLA in healthy donors (dated by TCRdb to 2015 to 2018). The library was prepared using the immunoSEQ multiplex PCR assay. For the multiplex PCR, a mixture combining 60 forward primers for TCR Vbeta segments and 13 reverse primers for TCR Jbeta segments was used. TCRdb retrieved this table from immuneACCESS and kept in-frame rearrangements only. Not all clones are present; in checked studies, unresolved V genes account for under half, and no reason is known for the remainder. This sample holds approximately 150,000 clones; about 82% were observed only once. The biggest ten clones account for roughly 4.3% of the sample. Sequencing was carried out using PBMCs. These receptors were obtained from a woman in her 40s in good health and CMV-seropositive.

The V call is TRBV18, the J call TRBJ2-1, with no clear D. CDR3 length equals 12 residues. Germline values: CDR1 KGHSH, CDR2 LQKENI. Trimming took off 2 bases at V and 4 bases at J, with 3 bases between the two ends. The CDR3 reads CASSPSYNEQFF. CDR3 coding DNA: TGTGCCAGCTCACCATCATACAATGAGCAGTTCTTC.

CDR3 sequence reads: CASSLGEGYRETQYF. CDR3 DNA: TGTGCCAGCAGCTTGGGGGAGGGGTATCGAGAGACCCAGTACTTC. The gene calls are TRBV5-4 and TRBJ2-5; TRBD2 matches 7 bases. Germline V lookup: CDR1 SGHNT, CDR2 YYREEE (reference sequence). Trimming removed 0 bases from V and 4 bases from J; junction bases left unmatched: 6. The CDR3 runs 15 residues. The variable domain in full, completed from reference TRBV5-4 and TRBJ2-5, reads ETGVTQSPTHLIKTRGQQVTLRCSSQSGHNTVSWYQQALGQGPQFIFQYYREEENGRGNFPPRFSGLQFPNYSSELNVNALELDDSALYLCASSLGEGYRETQYFGPGTRLLVL.

This sequence joins TRBV29-1 and TRBJ2-2, with 8 bases that match TRBD2. Germline V lookup: CDR1 SQVTM, CDR2 ANQGSEA. Losses at the gene ends were 4 bases for V and 4 bases for J; bases not matched to a gene: 11. This CDR3 spans 16 amino acids. CDR3: CSVGLGGLDGTGELFF. The CDR3 DNA reads as TGCAGCGTTGGGTTGGGGGGACTAGACGGCACCGGGGAGCTGTTTTTT.

This clone showed up just once. A read error may account for a junction end that differs from germline. This sample includes further DNA sequences coding for the same CDR3. The chain couples TRBV4-1 to TRBJ2-7; 9 bases line up with TRBD1. This CDR3 is built from 19 residues. Germline CDR1 reads MGHRA; CDR2 reads YSYEKL. The CDR3 DNA reads as TGCGCCAGCAGCCAAGTGGGGACAGGGATGGGACTACCCTCCTACGAACAGTACTTC. Its protein is CASSQVGTGMGLPSYEQYF.

This clone was seen a handful of times. This chain uses TRBV5-1 with TRBJ2-6; D gene uncertain. CDR1 and CDR2 from the germline V gene are SGHRS and YFSETQ. Trimming shortened V by 0 bases and J by 4 bases, and 5 bases separated the two germline ends. The CDR3 consists of 14 residues. Here the CDR3 DNA reads TGCGCCAGCAGCTTGGGGGCCGGGGCCAACGTCCTGACTTTC. It codes for CASSLGAGANVLTF.

This chain joins TRBV30 and TRBJ1-5, with a weak D call TRBD1 (6 bases). V lost 0 bases and J lost 2, with 20 bases in between. The CDR3 is 18 amino acids. Germline V lookup: CDR1 GTSNPN, CDR2 SVGIG (reference sequence). This CDR3 reads CAWSVKTGGLAGNQPQHF. As DNA, the CDR3 is TGTGCCTGGAGTGTAAAGACAGGCGGTCTAGCTGGCAATCAGCCCCAGCATTTT. Full variable domain (rest looked up from reference TRBV30 and TRBJ1-5): SQTIHQWPATLVQPVGSPLSLECTVEGTSNPNLYWYRQAAGRGLQLLFYSVGIGQISSEVPQNLSASRPQDRQFILSSKKLLLSDSGFYLCAWSVKTGGLAGNQPQHFGDGTRLSIL.

This clone was recorded a few times. This chain uses TRBV6-1 with TRBJ1-2, with TRBD1 matching over 7 bases. This CDR3 spans 13 amino acids. Germline V lookup: CDR1 MNHNS, CDR2 SASEGT. The ends lost 8 bases at V and 6 bases at J; junction bases unmatched: 9. The CDR3 is CASQRQGTHGYTF. The CDR3 nucleotides read TGTGCCAGCCAAAGACAGGGAACCCATGGCTACACCTTC.

This clone was seen more than once but under ten times. V and J are TRBV10-3 and TRBJ1-1; the match to TRBD1 covers 8 bases. V was clipped by 7 bases and J by 6 bases; unmatched bases: 7. Per the germline V gene, CDR1 is ENHRY and CDR2 is SYGVKD. This CDR3 is built from 13 residues. The CDR3 reads CAITLDRDAEAFF. In DNA form, the CDR3 reads TGTGCCATCACATTGGACAGGGACGCTGAAGCTTTCTTT.

This chain uses TRBV4-1 with TRBJ2-5; D unclear. The V end lost 1 base, the J end lost 7 bases, and 7 bases lay between the germline ends. The CDR3 length is 12 residues. Looked up from germline, CDR1 is MGHRA and CDR2 is YSYEKL. The CDR3 DNA reads as TGCGCCAGCAGCCAAGCCACCGGGACCCAGTACTTC. This codes for CASSQATGTQYF.

V usage is TRBV28 and J usage is TRBJ1-5; 8 bases fit TRBD1. Germline values: CDR1 MDHEN, CDR2 SYDVKM. This CDR3 has 13 residues. Trimming removed 11 bases from V and 3 bases from J; junction bases left unmatched: 6. The CDR3 loop reads CALQGANNQPQHF. The CDR3, as DNA: TGTGCCCTTCAGGGGGCGAACAATCAGCCCCAGCATTTT.

V gene TRBV19 combines with J gene TRBJ2-3; a weak D match, TRBD2 (6 bases). The V and J ends lost 1 base and 0 bases respectively, with 8 bases between them. Germline CDR1 and CDR2: LNHDA and SQIVND (reference sequence). The CDR3 is made up of 15 amino acids. The CDR3 spells CASSIAAGSTDTQYF. Here the CDR3 DNA reads TGTGCCAGTAGTATAGCGGCGGGAAGCACAGATACGCAGTATTTT.

This clone showed up just once. The chain links TRBV2 to TRBJ2-6; TRBD1 is a possible D gene (6 bases). Germline V gene data show CDR1 as SNHLY and CDR2 as FYNNEI. This CDR3 is 16 amino acids long. Trimming took off 4 bases at V and 4 bases at J, with 14 bases between the two ends. CDR3 sequence: CASSATGFGGANVLTF. In DNA form, the CDR3 reads TGTGCCAGCAGTGCTACAGGGTTCGGAGGGGCCAACGTCCTGACTTTC. The complete variable domain, with remaining parts taken from reference TRBV2 and TRBJ2-6, reads EPEVTQTPSHQVTQMGQEVILRCVPISNHLYFYWYRQILGQKVEFLVSFYNNEISEKSEIFDDQFSVERPDGSNFTLKIRSTKLEDSAMYFCASSATGFGGANVLTFGAGSRLTVL.

The rearrangement joins TRBV4-1 to TRBJ2-3; 7 bases align to TRBD1. The trim removed 2 bases at V and 2 bases at J, leaving 4 bases unmatched. Germline CDR1 reads MGHRA; CDR2 reads YSYEKL. This CDR3 region has 15 residues. CDR3 nucleotides: TGCGCCAGCAGCCAACCGGGACAGCTCACAGATACGCAGTATTTT. It yields the protein CASSQPGQLTDTQYF.

J is TRBJ2-7 and V is TRBV6-5, with 14 positions matching TRBD2. The CDR3 sequence is 15 residues long. The germline V gene encodes CDR1 MNHEY and CDR2 SVGAGI. J gave up 5 bases and V 5 bases, and 5 bases lay outside the gene matches. The CDR3 DNA reads TGTGCCAGCAGTCCCGGGACTAGCGGGAGCGACGAGCAGTACTTC. The encoded protein is CASSPGTSGSDEQYF.

The J gene is TRBJ2-7, the V gene TRBV6-1; 7 bases map to TRBD1. Trimming cost V 6 bases and J 2 bases; bases outside gene matches: 7. Germline V gene data show CDR1 as MNHNS and CDR2 as SASEGT. This CDR3 is 14 amino acids long. CDR3 nucleotides: TGTGCCAGCAGCCCACAGGGGCCAACCTACGAGCAGTACTTC. Translated, it gives CASSPQGPTYEQYF.

This chain joins TRBV6-6 and TRBJ2-5; 7 positions agree with TRBD1. The J call may be faulty, since TRBJ2-7 better matches the DNA end. CDR1 is MNHNY, CDR2 SVGAGI, per germline (reference sequence). CDR3 length equals 15 residues. Written as DNA, the CDR3 is TGTGCCAGCTCTCCCCGGTGGGACAGACCCTACGAGCAGTACTTC. Translation gives CASSPRWDRPYEQYF.

The V call is TRBV27, the J call TRBJ1-3; D call uncertain. The germline V gene has CDR1 MNHEY and CDR2 SMNVEV (reference sequence). Between the trimmed V and J ends, which lost 4 bases and 0 bases, there was a span of 13 bases. This CDR3 spans 16 amino acids. CDR3 protein: CASSSSNSFSGNTIYF. CDR3 DNA: TGTGCCAGCAGTTCATCCAATAGTTTCTCTGGAAACACCATATATTTT.

CDR3 sequence: CASSLGDRGEQPQHF. In DNA, the CDR3 is TGTGCCAGCAGCTTGGGGGACAGGGGTGAACAGCCCCAGCATTTT. The V and J genes are TRBV5-4 and TRBJ1-5; 10 positions agree with TRBD1. The germline gives CDR1 SGHNT, CDR2 YYREEE (reference sequence). This CDR3 comprises 15 residues. Trimming took 0 bases from V and 7 from J; bases not matched to a gene: 4.